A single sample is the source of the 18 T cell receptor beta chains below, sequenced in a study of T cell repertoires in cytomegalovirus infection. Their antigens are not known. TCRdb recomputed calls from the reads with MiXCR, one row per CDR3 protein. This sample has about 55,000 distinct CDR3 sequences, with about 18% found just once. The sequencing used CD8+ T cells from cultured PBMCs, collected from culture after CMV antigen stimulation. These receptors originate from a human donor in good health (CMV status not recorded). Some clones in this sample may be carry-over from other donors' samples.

The DNA for the CDR3 is TGTGCCAGCACCCCTCTTGGCGGGGGCTGGGGGGCCAACGTCCTGACTTTC. Protein product: CASTPLGGGWGANVLTF. This chain uses TRBV12-3 or TRBV12-4 with TRBJ2-6; possibly TRBD2 for D (7 bases). The CDR3 is 17 amino acids. The V end lost 7 bases, the J end lost 4 bases, and 20 bases lay between the germline ends.

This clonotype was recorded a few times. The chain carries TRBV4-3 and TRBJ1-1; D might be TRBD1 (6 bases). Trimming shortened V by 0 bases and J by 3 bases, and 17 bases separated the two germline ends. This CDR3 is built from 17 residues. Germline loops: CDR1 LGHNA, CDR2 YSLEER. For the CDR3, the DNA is TGCGCCAGCAGCCAAGAACTTAGGGGGGCCGGGCACACTGAAGCTTTCTTT. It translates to CASSQELRGAGHTEAFF.

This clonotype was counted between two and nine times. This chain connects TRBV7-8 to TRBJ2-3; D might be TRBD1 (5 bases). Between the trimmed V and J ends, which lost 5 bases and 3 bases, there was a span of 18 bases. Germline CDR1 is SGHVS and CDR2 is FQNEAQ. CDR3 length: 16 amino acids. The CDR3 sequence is CASSPKGAGSTDTQYF. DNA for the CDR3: TGTGCCAGCAGCCCAAAAGGGGCCGGGTCTACAGATACGCAGTATTTT.

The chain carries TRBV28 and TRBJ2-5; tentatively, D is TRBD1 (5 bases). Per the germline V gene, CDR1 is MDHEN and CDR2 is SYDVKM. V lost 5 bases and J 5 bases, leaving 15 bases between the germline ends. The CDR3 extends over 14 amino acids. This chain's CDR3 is CASSQRGLSETQYF. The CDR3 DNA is TGTGCCAGCAGTCAAAGGGGCTTGTCGGAGACCCAGTACTTC. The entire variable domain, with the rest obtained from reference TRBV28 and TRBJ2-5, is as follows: DVKVTQSSRYLVKRTGEKVFLECVQDMDHENMFWYRQDPGLGLRLIYFSYDVKMKEKGDIPEGYSVSREKKERFSLILESASTNQTSMYLCASSQRGLSETQYFGPGTRLLVL.

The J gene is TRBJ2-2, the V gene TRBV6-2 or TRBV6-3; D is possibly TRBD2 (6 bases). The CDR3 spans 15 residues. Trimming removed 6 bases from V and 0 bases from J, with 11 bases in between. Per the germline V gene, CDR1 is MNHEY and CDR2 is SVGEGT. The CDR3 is CASRTGGPNTGELFF. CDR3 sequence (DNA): TGTGCCAGCAGAACCGGGGGACCGAACACCGGGGAGCTGTTTTTT.

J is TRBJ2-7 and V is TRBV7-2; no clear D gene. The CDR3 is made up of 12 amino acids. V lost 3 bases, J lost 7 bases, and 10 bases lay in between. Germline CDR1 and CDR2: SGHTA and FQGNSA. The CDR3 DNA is TGTGCCAGCAGCTTTTCGGGCGGAGAGCAGTACTTC. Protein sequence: CASSFSGGEQYF.

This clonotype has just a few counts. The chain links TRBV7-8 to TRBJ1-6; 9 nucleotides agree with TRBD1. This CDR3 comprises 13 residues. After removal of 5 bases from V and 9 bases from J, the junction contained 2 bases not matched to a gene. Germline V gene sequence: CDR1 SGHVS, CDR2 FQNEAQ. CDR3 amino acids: CASSLDRGSPLHF. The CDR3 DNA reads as TGTGCCAGCAGCCTGGACAGGGGTTCACCCCTCCACTTT.

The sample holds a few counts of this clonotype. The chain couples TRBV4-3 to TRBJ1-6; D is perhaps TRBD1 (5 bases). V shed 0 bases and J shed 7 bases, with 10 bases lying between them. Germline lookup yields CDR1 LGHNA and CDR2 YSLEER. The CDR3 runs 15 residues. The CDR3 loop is CASSQDGWGNSPLHF. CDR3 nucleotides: TGCGCCAGCAGCCAAGATGGGTGGGGGAATTCACCCCTCCACTTT.

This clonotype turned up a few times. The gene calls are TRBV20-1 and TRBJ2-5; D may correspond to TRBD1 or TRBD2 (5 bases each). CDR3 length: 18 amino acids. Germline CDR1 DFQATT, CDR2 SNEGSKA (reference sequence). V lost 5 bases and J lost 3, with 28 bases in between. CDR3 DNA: TGCAGTGCTGGTACATTACTATCGACTCGCCGAGGGGAAGAGACCCAGTACTTC. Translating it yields CSAGTLLSTRRGEETQYF.

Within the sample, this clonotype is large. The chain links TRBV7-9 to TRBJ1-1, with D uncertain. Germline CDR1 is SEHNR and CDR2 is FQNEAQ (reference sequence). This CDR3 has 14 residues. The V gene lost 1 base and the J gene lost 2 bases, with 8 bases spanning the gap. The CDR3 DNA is TGTGCCAGCAGCTTAGGTACTGGTAACACTGAAGCTTTCTTT. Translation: CASSLGTGNTEAFF.

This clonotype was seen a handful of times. The CDR3, as DNA: TGTGCCAGCAGTCCATATAGCGGGGGGAGCACAGATACGCAGTATTTT. It yields the protein CASSPYSGGSTDTQYF. The V call is TRBV12-3 or TRBV12-4, the J call TRBJ2-3; 10 bases map to TRBD2. Trimming took 5 bases from V and 0 from J; bases not matched to a gene: 5. The CDR3 length is 16 residues.

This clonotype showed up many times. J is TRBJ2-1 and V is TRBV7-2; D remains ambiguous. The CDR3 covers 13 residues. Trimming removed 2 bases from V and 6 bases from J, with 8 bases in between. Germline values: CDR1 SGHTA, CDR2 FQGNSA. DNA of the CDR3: TGTGCCAGCAGCTTAAACCCCCTCAATGAGCAGTTCTTC. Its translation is CASSLNPLNEQFF.

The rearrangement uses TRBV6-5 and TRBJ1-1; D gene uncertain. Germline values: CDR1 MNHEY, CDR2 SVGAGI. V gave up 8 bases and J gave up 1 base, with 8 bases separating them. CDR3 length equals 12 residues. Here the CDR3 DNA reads TGTGCCAGCCACGACCGGAACACTGAAGCTTTCTTT. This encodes CASHDRNTEAFF.

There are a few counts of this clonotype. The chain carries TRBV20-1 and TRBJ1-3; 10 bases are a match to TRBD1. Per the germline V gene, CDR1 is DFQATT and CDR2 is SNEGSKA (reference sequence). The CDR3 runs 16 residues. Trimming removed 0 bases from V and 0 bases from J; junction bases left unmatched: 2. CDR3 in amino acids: CSARDWTGGSGNTIYF. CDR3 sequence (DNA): TGCAGTGCTAGAGATTGGACAGGGGGCTCTGGAAACACCATATATTTT.

The CDR3 DNA reads TGTGCCAGCAGCTTATCGCAAGGGCTTGGCACCGGGGAGCTGTTTTTT. The encoded protein is CASSLSQGLGTGELFF. The chain is built from TRBV11-1 and TRBJ2-2, with D uncertain. The CDR3 is 16 amino acids. Trimming stripped 2 bases from V and 4 bases from J, with 14 bases between. Germline CDR1 is SGHAT and CDR2 is FQDESV (reference sequence).

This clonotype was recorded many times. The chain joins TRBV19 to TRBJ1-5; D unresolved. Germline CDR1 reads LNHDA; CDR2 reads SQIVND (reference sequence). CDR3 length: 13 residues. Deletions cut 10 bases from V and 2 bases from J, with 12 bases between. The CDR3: CATSWGGNQPQHF. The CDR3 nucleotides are TGTGCCACCTCTTGGGGTGGCAATCAGCCCCAGCATTTT.

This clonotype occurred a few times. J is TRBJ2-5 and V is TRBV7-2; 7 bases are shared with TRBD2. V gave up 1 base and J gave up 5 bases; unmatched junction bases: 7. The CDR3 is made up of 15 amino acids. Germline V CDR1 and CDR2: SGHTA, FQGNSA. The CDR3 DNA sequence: TGTGCCAGCAGCTTAGAGGGCGGGAGTTTGGAGACCCAGTACTTC. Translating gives CASSLEGGSLETQYF.

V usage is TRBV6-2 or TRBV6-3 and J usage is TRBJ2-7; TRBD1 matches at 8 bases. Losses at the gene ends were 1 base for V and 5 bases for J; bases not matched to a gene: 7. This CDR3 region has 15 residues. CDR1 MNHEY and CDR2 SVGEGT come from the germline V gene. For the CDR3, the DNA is TGTGCCAGCAGTTACTTCTGGGACAGGTTAGACGAGCAGTACTTC. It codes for CASSYFWDRLDEQYF.